This T cell receptor (beta chain) was observed in a study of CD8 T cells in Susac syndrome. Across the study: About 6 sequenced Susac syndrome patients had clinically active disease, while eight were in remission. When blood was drawn, the patients with Susac syndrome were therapy-naive, on corticosteroids, or on intravenous immunoglobulin alone.

An input of about 0.5 to 1 ug of RNA was subjected to reverse transcription using random hexamers. A multiplex approach, immunoSEQ multiplex PCR, amplified TCR beta CDR3 across 54 Vbeta and 13 Jbeta. TCRdb processed the immunoSEQ multiplex PCR reads anew with MiXCR; each CDR3 protein has one entry. The table records approximately 94,000 distinct CDR3 sequences, around 95% of them present only once. The clonotype originates from a human donor with Susac syndrome. The material sequenced was CD8+ T cells from PBMCs.

CDR3 sequence: CASTPLRNTEAFF. In DNA form, the CDR3 reads TGTGCCAGCACACCCCTTCGTAACACTGAAGCTTTCTTT. This chain joins TRBV27 and TRBJ1-1; no clear D gene. The CDR3 spans 13 residues. The V end lost 7 bases, the J end lost 2 bases, and 11 bases lay between the germline ends. Germline V gene data show CDR1 as MNHEY and CDR2 as SMNVEV (reference sequence).